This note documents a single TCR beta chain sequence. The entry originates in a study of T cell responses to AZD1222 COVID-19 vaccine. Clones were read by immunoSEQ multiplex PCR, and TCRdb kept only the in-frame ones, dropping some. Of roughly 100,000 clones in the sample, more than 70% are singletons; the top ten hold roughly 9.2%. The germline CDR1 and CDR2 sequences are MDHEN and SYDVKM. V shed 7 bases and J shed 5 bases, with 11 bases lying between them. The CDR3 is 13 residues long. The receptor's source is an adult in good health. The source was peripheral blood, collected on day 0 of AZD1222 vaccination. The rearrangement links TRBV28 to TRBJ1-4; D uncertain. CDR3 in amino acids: CASIDGTNEKLFF. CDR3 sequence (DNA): TGTGCCAGCATAGACGGAACAAATGAAAAACTGTTTTTT. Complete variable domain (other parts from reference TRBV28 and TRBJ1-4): DVKVTQSSRYLVKRTGEKVFLECVQDMDHENMFWYRQDPGLGLRLIYFSYDVKMKEKGDIPEGYSVSREKKERFSLILESASTNQTSMYLCASIDGTNEKLFFGSGTQLSVL.